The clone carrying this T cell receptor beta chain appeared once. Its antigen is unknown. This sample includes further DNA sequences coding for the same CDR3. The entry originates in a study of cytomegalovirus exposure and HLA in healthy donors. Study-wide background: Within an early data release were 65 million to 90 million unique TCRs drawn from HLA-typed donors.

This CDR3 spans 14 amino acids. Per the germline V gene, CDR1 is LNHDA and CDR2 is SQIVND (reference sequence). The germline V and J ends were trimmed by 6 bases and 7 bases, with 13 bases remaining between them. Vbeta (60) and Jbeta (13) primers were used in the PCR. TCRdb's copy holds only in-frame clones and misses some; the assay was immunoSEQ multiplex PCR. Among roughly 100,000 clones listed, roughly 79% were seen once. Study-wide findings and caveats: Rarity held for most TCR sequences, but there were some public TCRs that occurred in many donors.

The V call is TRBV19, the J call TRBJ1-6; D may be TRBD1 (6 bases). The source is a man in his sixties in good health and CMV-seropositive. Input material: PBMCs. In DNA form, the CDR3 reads TGTGCCAGTAGACGACAGGACGTCAATTCACCCCTCCACTTT. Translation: CASRRQDVNSPLHF.